Below, 13 T cell receptor beta chains from the same sample are listed, as sequenced in a study of cytomegalovirus exposure and HLA in healthy donors. The PCR made use of 60 Vbeta and 13 Jbeta primers. Profiling relied on immunoSEQ multiplex PCR, and the TCRdb table lists in-frame clones only, not all of them. Found here are under 200,000 clones, around 80% of them singletons; the top ten hold 5% to 7%. Material for sequencing was PBMCs. These receptors all come from a man in his forties or fifties in good health and CMV-seropositive.

This clone was detected only a few times. V and J are TRBV6-4 and TRBJ2-1, with D possibly being TRBD2 (6 bases). Trimming cost V 5 bases and J 5 bases, with 10 bases left between them. The CDR3 runs to 13 residues. Germline CDR1 reads MRHNA; CDR2 reads SNTAGT. In DNA form, the CDR3 reads TGTGCCAGCAGTACTAGCCCTAACAATGAGCAGTTCTTC. Encoded protein: CASSTSPNNEQFF.

The rearrangement uses TRBV5-4 and TRBJ2-2, with 12 positions matching TRBD2. Germline-derived CDR1 and CDR2 are SGHNT and YYREEE (reference sequence). The CDR3 sequence is 17 residues long. V lost 0 bases to trimming and J lost 3 bases; unmatched junction nucleotides: 3. As DNA, the CDR3 is TGTGCCAGCAGCTTGGCTAGCGGGAGGGCCGACACCGGGGAGCTGTTTTTT. Translation: CASSLASGRADTGELFF.

The chain is built from TRBV2 and TRBJ1-4; D is perhaps TRBD1 (6 bases). The CDR3 contains 14 residues. The germline CDR1 and CDR2 sequences are SNHLY and FYNNEI. V gave up 2 bases and J gave up 4 bases, with 8 bases separating them. The CDR3 region is CASSELRGNEKLFF. DNA of the CDR3: TGTGCCAGCAGTGAACTCAGGGGTAATGAAAAACTGTTTTTT.

The gene calls are TRBV14 and TRBJ2-1; 8 bases are shared with TRBD1. The CDR3 is made up of 15 amino acids. From germline, CDR1 is SGHDN and CDR2 FVKESK. With V trimmed by 1 base and J by 5 bases, 4 bases remained unmatched. The CDR3 coding sequence is TGTGCCAGCAGCCAAGGGCAGGGGGCTAACAATGAGCAGTTCTTC. Translating gives CASSQGQGANNEQFF.

The genes are TRBV27 and TRBJ2-2; TRBD1 agrees at 7 bases. Per the germline V gene, CDR1 is MNHEY and CDR2 is SMNVEV (reference sequence). J was trimmed by 5 bases and V by 2 bases; bases with no gene match: 2. This CDR3 region has 14 residues. Here the CDR3 DNA reads TGTGCCAGCAGTTTAAACAGGGGTACCGGGGAGCTGTTTTTT. This gives the protein CASSLNRGTGELFF.

This sequence joins TRBV9 and TRBJ1-4; TRBD1 agrees at 8 bases. This CDR3 spans 15 amino acids. V shed 0 bases and J 10 bases; nucleotides not matched to a gene: 8. Looked up from germline, CDR1 is SGDLS and CDR2 is YYNGEE. The CDR3 loop reads CASSVDATGEGKLFF. The CDR3 nucleotides are TGTGCCAGCAGCGTAGACGCGACAGGGGAGGGAAAACTGTTTTTT.

The J gene is TRBJ1-5, the V gene TRBV4-2, with D possibly TRBD1 on 6 matching bases. Germline V gene data show CDR1 as LGHNA and CDR2 as YNFKEQ. Deletions cut 0 bases from V and 5 bases from J, with 14 bases between. CDR3 length: 16 residues. CDR3 coding DNA: TGTGCCAGCAGCCAAGATCCGATGGGGGCGGATCAGCCCCAGCATTTT. It yields the protein CASSQDPMGADQPQHF.

Here the CDR3 DNA reads TGCAGCGTATGCCCCCACAGGGGAGCACCAGATACGCAGTATTTT. Its translation: CSVCPHRGAPDTQYF. This chain uses TRBV29-1 with TRBJ2-3; 7 bases are a match to TRBD1. The CDR3 is 15 residues long. Germline trimming cut 6 bases from V and 4 bases from J; bases unmatched to any gene: 13. Germline CDR1 and CDR2: SQVTM and ANQGSEA.

The gene calls are TRBV5-1 and TRBJ2-3; 8 positions match TRBD1. Germline V gene lookup returns CDR1 SGHRS and CDR2 YFSETQ. V was pared by 4 bases and J by 4 bases, with 11 bases of the junction left unmatched. CDR3 length equals 16 residues. CDR3 coding DNA: TGCGCCAGCAGCCCAGGGGGCTTCTCCAGATCAGATACGCAGTATTTT. Translating gives CASSPGGFSRSDTQYF.

The V call is TRBV19, the J call TRBJ1-1, with 9 bases fitting TRBD1. This CDR3 region has 16 residues. Losses at the gene ends were 1 base for V and 5 bases for J; bases not matched to a gene: 8. Germline CDR1 and CDR2: LNHDA and SQIVND (reference sequence). In DNA, the CDR3 is TGTGCCAGTAGTATAGGAAGAGACAGGGGGTTAACTGAAGCTTTCTTT. Translated, it gives CASSIGRDRGLTEAFF. The whole variable domain, filled in from reference TRBV19 and TRBJ1-1, reads DGGITQSPKYLFRKEGQNVTLSCEQNLNHDAMYWYRQDPGQGLRLIYYSQIVNDFQKGDIAEGYSVSREKKESFPLTVTSAQKNPTAFYLCASSIGRDRGLTEAFFGQGTRLTVV.

This rearrangement joins TRBV13 to TRBJ2-2; TRBD2 might be the D (5 bases). V lost 1 base and J lost 5, with 14 bases in between. CDR1 is PRHDT and CDR2 is FYEKMQ in the germline V gene (reference sequence). CDR3 length: 16 amino acids. The CDR3 DNA is TGTGCCAGCAGCTTAGACCTGGAGACGGGAACCGGGGAGCTGTTTTTT. This gives the protein CASSLDLETGTGELFF.

The rearrangement joins TRBV18 to TRBJ2-7, with a possible D match to TRBD1 (6 bases). V was clipped by 3 bases and J by 1 base, with 10 bases between them. The CDR3 is made up of 14 amino acids. Germline CDR1 reads KGHSH; CDR2 reads LQKENI. CDR3 amino acids: CASSPQTGSYEQYV. The DNA of the CDR3 is TGTGCCAGCTCACCCCAGACAGGTTCCTACGAGCAGTACGTC.

This chain uses TRBV5-1 with TRBJ1-2; possibly TRBD1 for D (5 bases). Germline V lookup: CDR1 SGHRS, CDR2 YFSETQ. V dropped 0 bases and J dropped 4 bases, with 19 bases sitting between them. The CDR3 totals 17 residues. CDR3 nucleotide sequence: TGCGCCAGCAGCTTGGCCAAGGGGAATCCCCCCATCTATGGCTACACCTTC. Translated, it gives CASSLAKGNPPIYGYTF.